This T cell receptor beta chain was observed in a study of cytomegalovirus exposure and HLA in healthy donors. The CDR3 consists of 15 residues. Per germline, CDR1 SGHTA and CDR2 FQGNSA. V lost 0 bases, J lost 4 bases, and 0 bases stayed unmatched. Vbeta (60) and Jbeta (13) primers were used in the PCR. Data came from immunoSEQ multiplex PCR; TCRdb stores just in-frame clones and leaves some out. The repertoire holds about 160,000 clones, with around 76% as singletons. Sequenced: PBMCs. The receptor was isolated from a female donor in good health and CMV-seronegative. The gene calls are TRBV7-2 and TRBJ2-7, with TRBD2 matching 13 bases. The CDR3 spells CASSLATSGGYEQYF. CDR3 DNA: TGTGCCAGCAGCTTAGCGACTAGCGGGGGGTACGAGCAGTACTTC.